This TCR beta chain was sequenced in a study of blood T cells in healthy people across ages. Broader study findings: Strong correlation linked observed beta diversity and percent naive T cells. Changes seen in expanded clonotypes were possibly confounded by donor CMV status left unknown.

This clonotype showed up just a few times. The antigen is unknown. It was with a sample-barcoded 5' primer and a J-beta primer mix that a second PCR of roughly 7 to 12 cycles was run. MiXCR was run by TCRdb on the 5' RACE reads, yielding one entry per CDR3 protein. The data contain 600,000 to 1,000,000 distinct CDR3 sequences, 55% to 75% of them singletons. V lost 5 bases and J lost 7; bases outside the gene matches: 14. This CDR3 contains 16 residues. Germline V gene data show CDR1 as SGHTA and CDR2 as FQGNSA. The genes are TRBV7-2 and TRBJ2-7; 10 bases fit TRBD2. The specimen sequenced was blood. The source of this sequence is a man aged 25 to 45 in good health. CDR3 region: CASSPRLAGNSGEQYF. The CDR3 DNA sequence: TGTGCCAGCAGCCCCCGACTAGCGGGTAATTCGGGGGAGCAGTACTTC.